These T cell receptor beta chains were read from a single sample in a study of cytomegalovirus exposure and HLA in healthy donors. Profiling relied on immunoSEQ multiplex PCR, and the TCRdb table lists in-frame clones only, not all of them. The sample lists approximately 74,000 clones, about two thirds seen once, with around 5.8% in the top ten. The source material was PBMCs. Receptors originate from a man aged 25-45 years in good health and CMV-seropositive. Each CDR3 is given with its conserved first and last residue. Fields, in order: CDR3 protein, CDR3 DNA, CDR3 length, V gene, D gene, clone size, J gene. D genes are given only for firm matches. Expanded clones get a size class; other rows say once, few or many, or leave the size out.

CASSSTGTGGGYTF,TGTGCCAGCAGCTCAACCGGGACAGGGGGTGGCTACACCTTC,14,TRBV7-2,TRBD1,NA,TRBJ1-2
CASSESGLDQPQHF,TGTGCCAGCAGCGAATCAGGGCTGGATCAGCCCCAGCATTTT,14,TRBV6-1,NA,NA,TRBJ1-5
CASSLIRAGGNTGELFF,TGCGCCAGCAGCTTGATTCGCGCGGGAGGGAACACCGGGGAGCTGTTTTTT,17,TRBV5-1,TRBD2,NA,TRBJ2-2
CASSFGRGNNYGYTF,TGTGCCAGCAGCTTCGGGAGGGGGAATAACTATGGCTACACCTTC,15,TRBV11-1,NA,once,TRBJ1-2
CASSAPGGTNYGYTF,TGTGCCAGCAGTGCCCCAGGGGGCACTAACTATGGCTACACCTTC,15,TRBV28,TRBD1,NA,TRBJ1-2
CASSLGDRDPETQYF,TGTGCCAGCAGCTTAGGCGACAGGGACCCTGAGACCCAGTACTTC,15,TRBV7-9,TRBD1,NA,TRBJ2-5
CASSLASSQGGYGYTF,TGTGCCAGCAGCTTAGCGTCGTCCCAGGGCGGCTATGGCTACACCTTC,16,TRBV7-9,NA,NA,TRBJ1-2
CASSPLTQPNYGYTF,TGTGCCAGCAGTCCCCTCACACAGCCCAACTATGGCTACACCTTC,15,TRBV6-1,NA,once,TRBJ1-2
CASSPGASGTFRNEQFF,TGTGCCAGCAGCCCGGGGGCTAGCGGGACCTTTCGCAATGAGCAGTTCTTC,17,TRBV11-3,TRBD2,NA,TRBJ2-1
CASSRLAGGLPDTQYF,TGCGCCAGCAGCAGGCTAGCGGGAGGTCTGCCAGATACGCAGTATTTT,16,TRBV5-1,TRBD2,NA,TRBJ2-3
CASSPPRTGRLEAFF,TGTGCCAGCAGTCCCCCTAGGACAGGCCGCCTTGAAGCTTTCTTT,15,TRBV28,TRBD1,NA,TRBJ1-1
CASSDWPTDTQYF,TGTGCCAGCAGTGATTGGCCCACAGATACGCAGTATTTT,13,TRBV6-1,NA,NA,TRBJ2-3
CASSLTWTGGYEAFF,TGTGCCAGCAGCCTCACGTGGACGGGGGGGTATGAAGCTTTCTTT,15,TRBV7-3,NA,NA,TRBJ1-1
CAAQSGRGGNEQYF,TGTGCCGCCCAGAGCGGGAGGGGGGGAAACGAGCAGTACTTC,14,TRBV10-3,TRBD2,NA,TRBJ2-7
CASSQDRRQGEETQYF,TGCGCCAGCAGCCAAGATCGGCGACAGGGAGAAGAGACCCAGTACTTC,16,TRBV4-1,TRBD1,few,TRBJ2-5
CASSPRDDMNTEAFF,TGTGCCAGCAGCCCCCGGGATGACATGAACACTGAAGCTTTCTTT,15,TRBV9,NA,NA,TRBJ1-1
CASSQPPGEAFF,TGTGCCAGCAGCCAGCCCCCGGGGGAAGCTTTCTTT,12,TRBV28,NA,NA,TRBJ1-1
CASSYRGGDEQFF,TGTGCCAGCAGTTACAGAGGGGGCGATGAGCAGTTCTTC,13,TRBV6-5,TRBD1,NA,TRBJ2-1
CASSPDRGDDQPQHF,TGTGCCAGCAGTCCCGACAGGGGAGACGATCAGCCCCAGCATTTT,15,TRBV2,TRBD1,NA,TRBJ1-5
CASSMFRDYEQYF,TGTGCCAGTAGTATGTTCAGGGACTACGAGCAGTACTTC,13,TRBV19,NA,NA,TRBJ2-7
CASSPGLSQETQYF,TGTGCCAGCTCACCAGGACTATCCCAAGAGACCCAGTACTTC,14,TRBV18,NA,NA,TRBJ2-5
CASSQVDLGLPGGNEQFF,TGCGCCAGCAGCCAAGTCGACCTGGGACTACCCGGGGGGAATGAGCAGTTCTTC,18,TRBV4-1,TRBD2,once,TRBJ2-1
CASSSGQGRQETQYF,TGTGCCAGCAGCTCTGGACAGGGGAGGCAAGAGACCCAGTACTTC,15,TRBV5-4,TRBD1,NA,TRBJ2-5
CASMGPYNEQFF,TGTGCCAGCATGGGGCCCTACAATGAGCAGTTCTTC,12,TRBV27,NA,once,TRBJ2-1
CASSHQRMSTDTQYF,TGCGCCAGCAGCCACCAGCGGATGAGCACAGATACGCAGTATTTT,15,TRBV4-1,NA,few,TRBJ2-3
CAWKMAKGWRNTEAFF,TGTGCCTGGAAGATGGCCAAGGGGTGGAGGAACACTGAAGCTTTCTTT,16,TRBV30,NA,NA,TRBJ1-1
CASSAEGNTEAFF,TGTGCCAGCAGTGCTGAGGGAAACACTGAAGCTTTCTTT,13,TRBV2,NA,NA,TRBJ1-1
CASSLAQGGTYEQYF,TGTGCCAGCAGCTTAGCTCAGGGGGGTACCTACGAGCAGTACTTC,15,TRBV7-9,NA,NA,TRBJ2-7
CASSAREGNTEAFF,TGTGCCAGCTCAGCCAGGGAGGGGAACACTGAAGCTTTCTTT,14,TRBV18,NA,NA,TRBJ1-1
CASSGTVGTEQYF,TGTGCCAGCAGCGGGACAGTGGGGACCGAGCAGTACTTC,13,TRBV6-1,TRBD1,few,TRBJ2-7
CSVNRGLGETQYF,TGCAGCGTCAACAGGGGGCTGGGTGAGACCCAGTACTTC,13,TRBV29-1,TRBD1,few,TRBJ2-5
CASSQGTGGMNTEAFF,TGCGCCAGCAGTCAAGGGACAGGGGGCATGAACACTGAAGCTTTCTTT,16,TRBV23-1,TRBD1,NA,TRBJ1-1
CASSRGWDEQYF,TGTGCCAGCAGCCGAGGATGGGACGAGCAGTACTTC,12,TRBV11-3,NA,NA,TRBJ2-7
CASSLGRENYGYTF,TGTGCCAGCAGTTTGGGGCGGGAGAACTATGGCTACACCTTC,14,TRBV27,NA,few,TRBJ1-2
CASSLTQNNEQFF,TGTGCCAGCAGCTTAACGCAGAACAATGAGCAGTTCTTC,13,TRBV7-9,NA,NA,TRBJ2-1
CASSVKVAGGPGNEQYF,TGTGCCAGCAGTGTTAAGGTGGCGGGAGGGCCTGGGAACGAGCAGTACTTC,17,TRBV2,TRBD2,NA,TRBJ2-7
CASSLNRGKDSPLHF,TGTGCCAGCAGTCTAAATCGGGGGAAGGATTCACCCCTCCACTTT,15,TRBV2,NA,few,TRBJ1-6
CASSLGVTGLDTEAFF,TGTGCCAGCAGCTTAGGGGTAACAGGGTTGGACACTGAAGCTTTCTTT,16,TRBV11-2,NA,few,TRBJ1-1
CASSQDWRQSYEQYF,TGCGCCAGCAGCCAAGATTGGAGACAGTCCTACGAGCAGTACTTC,15,TRBV4-1,NA,NA,TRBJ2-7
CASSLAGISGEKLFF,TGTGCCAGCAGTCTGGCGGGAATTAGTGGTGAAAAACTGTTTTTT,15,TRBV2,NA,NA,TRBJ1-4
CASSPGNYGYTF,TGTGCCAGCAGTCCGGGAAACTATGGCTACACCTTC,12,TRBV11-3,NA,NA,TRBJ1-2
CASSYSGGDTDTQYF,TGTGCCAGCAGTTATAGCGGGGGGGATACAGATACGCAGTATTTT,15,TRBV4-2,TRBD2,NA,TRBJ2-3
CASSPTRDSNQPQHF,TGTGCCAGCTCCCCGACCCGGGATAGCAATCAGCCCCAGCATTTT,15,TRBV18,NA,NA,TRBJ1-5
CSVVARADNEQFF,TGCAGCGTGGTAGCTCGTGCGGACAATGAGCAGTTCTTC,13,TRBV29-1,NA,NA,TRBJ2-1
CASSLALTAGGSHEQYF,TGCGCCAGCAGCTTGGCGTTGACGGCAGGGGGTTCGCACGAGCAGTACTTC,17,TRBV5-1,TRBD1,NA,TRBJ2-7